This record looks at one TCR beta chain sequence and its context. This sample was included in a study of cytomegalovirus exposure and HLA in healthy donors. It was with 60 Vbeta and 13 Jbeta primers that the PCR ran. Using immunoSEQ multiplex PCR, the repertoire was profiled, and TCRdb retains in-frame clones only, with some absent. The sample carries approximately 150,000 clones, about two thirds recorded once. V dropped 7 bases and J dropped 6; count of bases not matched to a gene: 6. The CDR3 has 14 residues. Germline CDR1 is MNHNS and CDR2 is SASEGT. The V call is TRBV6-1, the J call TRBJ1-5; 10 nucleotides agree with TRBD1. Material: PBMCs. The clonotype comes from a woman in her 30s in good health and CMV-seronegative. Here the CDR3 reads CASTDRGQFQPQHF. CDR3 sequence (DNA): TGTGCCAGCACAGACAGGGGGCAGTTTCAGCCCCAGCATTTT.